This paragraph reports one T cell receptor beta chain. This entry is derived from a study of blood T cells in healthy people across ages. A second PCR, run for about 7 to 11 cycles, used a sample-barcoded 5' primer plus a J-beta primer mix. Every single cDNA molecule received a tag from a template-switch adaptor with 12 random nucleotides. TCRdb called the 5' RACE reads again in MiXCR, with one record for every CDR3 protein. Among 920,000 or so distinct CDR3 sequences listed, 35% to 50% were seen once. Germline CDR1 is SGHDT and CDR2 is YYEEEE. The CDR3 has 13 amino acids. V lost 4 bases and J lost 6, with 13 bases in between.

The chain links TRBV5-6 to TRBJ1-2, with D maybe TRBD1 (6 bases). This receptor was taken from a woman aged 60 to 75 in good health. Sequenced sample: blood. The CDR3 loop is CASSLGQTNGYTF. CDR3 sequence (DNA): TGTGCCAGCAGCCTCGGACAGACGAATGGCTACACCTTC.